This T cell receptor (beta chain) was obtained from a study of beta chain features in type 1 diabetes. About the study: No age, gender or cell yield differences were seen between patients and healthy donors.

Expressed TCRB transcripts got sequenced, as all isolated RNA was reverse transcribed. Repertoires were generated with immunoSEQ multiplex PCR, while TCRdb's copy carries only in-frame clones and drops some. This table holds 500,000 to 850,000 clones, 11% to 15% found once. The CDR3 contains 16 residues. Germline-derived CDR1 and CDR2 are PRHDT and FYEKMQ (reference sequence). V was clipped by 5 bases and J by 1 base, with 17 bases between them. Study results and limitations: Since sequencing was performed on cDNA, cells with high TCR expression could be over-represented. When Type 1 diabetes patients were examined, their TCRB CDR3s proved moderately but significantly shorter in all four CD4+ subsets. Patients with type 1 diabetes carried fewer insertions and had more deletions at their VDJ junctions.

In the case of this clone: Antigen specificity is unknown.

The chain combines TRBV13 with TRBJ1-1; D remains ambiguous. Sequencing input: naive CD4+ T cells from blood. This TCR derives from a man younger than 35 with type 1 diabetes. The chain's CDR3 is CASSPRLGRGNTEAFF. The CDR3 nucleotides read TGTGCCAGCAGCCCGAGGCTCGGCCGGGGGAACACTGAAGCTTTCTTT.